What follows is one TCR beta chain and its context. The antigen is unknown. 13 Jbeta primers and 60 Vbeta primers were used for the PCR. The authors' processing: Approximately 12 million of tens of millions of unique TCR beta chains were shared, per a later count. Generated by immunoSEQ multiplex PCR, the TCRdb table keeps only in-frame clones and is missing some. Clonal size and the V and J genes are those of that table, whereas D and trimming came from the DNA. The data show around 90,000 clones, with around 84% seen just once and under 4% held by the top ten. There are 14 residues in the CDR3. V trimming: 4 bases; J trimming: 4 bases; junction bases outside the gene matches: 3. The V gene's germline CDR1 is SGHDN and CDR2 FVKESK. These data originate in a study of cytomegalovirus exposure and HLA in healthy donors. Points from the study as a whole: Follow-up analysis later connected one missense variant in DCLRE1C with trimming of TCR beta V- and J-genes.

Sequencing was carried out using PBMCs. This clonotype was sampled from a middle-aged woman in good health and CMV-seronegative. The rearrangement joins TRBV14 to TRBJ2-2; 7 bases are a match to TRBD1. The CDR3 here is CASSPWTGTGELFF. CDR3 in DNA: TGTGCCAGCAGCCCTTGGACAGGCACCGGGGAGCTGTTTTTT.